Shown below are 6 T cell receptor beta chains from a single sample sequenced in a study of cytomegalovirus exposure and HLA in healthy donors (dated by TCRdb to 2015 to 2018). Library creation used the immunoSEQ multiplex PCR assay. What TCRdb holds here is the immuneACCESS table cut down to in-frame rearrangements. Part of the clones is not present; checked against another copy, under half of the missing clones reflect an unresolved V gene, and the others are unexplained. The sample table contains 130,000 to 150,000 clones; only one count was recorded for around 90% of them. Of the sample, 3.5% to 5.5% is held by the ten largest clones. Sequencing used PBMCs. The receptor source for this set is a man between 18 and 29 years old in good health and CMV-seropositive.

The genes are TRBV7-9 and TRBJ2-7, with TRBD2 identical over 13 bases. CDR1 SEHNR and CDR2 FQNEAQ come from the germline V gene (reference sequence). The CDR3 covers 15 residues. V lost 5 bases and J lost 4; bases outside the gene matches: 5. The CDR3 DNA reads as TGTGCCAGCAGCATGAGACTAGCGGGGGGATACGAGCAGTACTTC. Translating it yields CASSMRLAGGYEQYF.

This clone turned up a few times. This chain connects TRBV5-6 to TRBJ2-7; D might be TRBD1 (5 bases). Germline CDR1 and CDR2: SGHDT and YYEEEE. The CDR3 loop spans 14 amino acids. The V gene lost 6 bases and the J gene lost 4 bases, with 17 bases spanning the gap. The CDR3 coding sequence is TGTGCCAGCAACGTGGTTGGCAGGGATTACGAGCAGTACTTC. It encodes CASNVVGRDYEQYF.

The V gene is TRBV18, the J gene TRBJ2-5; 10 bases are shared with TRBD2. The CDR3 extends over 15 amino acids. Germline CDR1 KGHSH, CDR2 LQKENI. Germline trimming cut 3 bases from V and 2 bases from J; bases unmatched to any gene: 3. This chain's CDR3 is CASSPTSGAQETQYF. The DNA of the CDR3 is TGTGCCAGCTCACCTACTAGCGGGGCTCAAGAGACCCAGTACTTC.

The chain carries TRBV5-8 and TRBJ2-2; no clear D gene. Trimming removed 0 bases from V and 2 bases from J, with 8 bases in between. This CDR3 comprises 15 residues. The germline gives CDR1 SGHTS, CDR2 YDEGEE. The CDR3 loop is CASSLGDTNTGELFF. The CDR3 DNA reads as TGTGCCAGCAGCTTGGGTGACACTAACACCGGGGAGCTGTTTTTT.

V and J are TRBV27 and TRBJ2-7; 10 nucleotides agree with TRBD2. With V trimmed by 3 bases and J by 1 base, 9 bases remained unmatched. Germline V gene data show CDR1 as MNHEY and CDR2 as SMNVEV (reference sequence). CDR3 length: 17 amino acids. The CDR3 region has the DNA TGTGCCAGCAGTTTGGGGGGAGGACTAGCGGCTTCCTACGAGCAGTACTTC. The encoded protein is CASSLGGGLAASYEQYF.

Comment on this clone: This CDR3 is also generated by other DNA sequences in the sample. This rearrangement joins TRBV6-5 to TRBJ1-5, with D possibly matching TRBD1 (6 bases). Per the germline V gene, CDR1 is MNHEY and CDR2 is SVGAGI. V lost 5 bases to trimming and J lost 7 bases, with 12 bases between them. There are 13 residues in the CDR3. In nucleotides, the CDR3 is TGTGCCAGCAGTCACGGGGGGCAACAGCCCCAGCATTTT. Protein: CASSHGGQQPQHF.